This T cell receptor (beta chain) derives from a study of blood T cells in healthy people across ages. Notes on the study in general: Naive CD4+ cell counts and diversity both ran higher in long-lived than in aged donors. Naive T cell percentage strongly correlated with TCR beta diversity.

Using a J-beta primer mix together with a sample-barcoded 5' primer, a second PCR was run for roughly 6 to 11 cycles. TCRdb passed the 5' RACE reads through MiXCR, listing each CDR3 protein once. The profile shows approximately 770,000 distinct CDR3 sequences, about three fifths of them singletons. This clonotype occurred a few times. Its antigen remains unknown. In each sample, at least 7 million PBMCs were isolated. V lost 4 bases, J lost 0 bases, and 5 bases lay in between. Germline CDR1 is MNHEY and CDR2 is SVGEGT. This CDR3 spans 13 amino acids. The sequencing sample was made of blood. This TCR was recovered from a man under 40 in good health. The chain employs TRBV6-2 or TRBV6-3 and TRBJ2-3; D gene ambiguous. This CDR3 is CASSFLSTDTQYF. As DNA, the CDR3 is TGTGCCAGCAGTTTCCTTAGCACAGATACGCAGTATTTT.